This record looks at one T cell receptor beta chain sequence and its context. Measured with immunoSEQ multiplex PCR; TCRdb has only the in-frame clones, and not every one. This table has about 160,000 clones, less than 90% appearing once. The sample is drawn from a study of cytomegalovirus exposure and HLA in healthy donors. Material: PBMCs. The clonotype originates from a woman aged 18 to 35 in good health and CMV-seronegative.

Written as DNA, the CDR3 is TGTGCCAGCAGTTGGTCCCCGGGACACAAAACGGCTTTCTTT. Its translation is CASSWSPGHKTAFF. The V call is TRBV6-5, the J call TRBJ1-1, with D perhaps TRBD1 (6 bases). The CDR3 is made up of 14 amino acids. Trimming removed 4 bases at V and 11 bases at J, with 20 bases between. Germline V gives CDR1 MNHEY, CDR2 SVGAGI.